This TCR beta chain emerged from a study of shared clonotypes between healthy human individuals. This clone occurred a few times. Terminally differentiated effector memory CD45RA+ cells were excluded from the naive CD8 cells, which were CD45RO-negative and positively selected for CCR7. Libraries were prepared by immunoSEQ multiplex PCR; TCRdb keeps only in-frame clonotypes and omits some of them. The table shows millions of clones, with about 93% occurring only once. Sequencing was done on a sample of naive CD8+ T cells from PBMCs. The sequence came from a man in his late teens or twenties in good health. Some clones in this sample may be carry-over from other donors' samples.

The DNA of the CDR3 is TGTGCCAGCAGCTTAGGCGGGCGAGGTGGCACTGAAGCTTTCTTT. This gives the protein CASSLGGRGGTEAFF. The chain carries TRBV13 and TRBJ1-1; D is uncertain. Per germline, CDR1 PRHDT and CDR2 FYEKMQ (reference sequence). V lost 0 bases to trimming and J lost 4 bases, with 12 bases between them. The CDR3 covers 15 residues.